This T cell receptor (beta chain) was obtained from a study of T cell changes during pregnancy in multiple sclerosis. TCRdb's table, derived via immunoSEQ multiplex PCR, lists solely in-frame clones and lacks some. The sample gives fewer than 40,000 clones, roughly 89% of which show up once; 0.45% to 0.5% is in the top ten. The CDR3 sequence is 12 residues long. Germline assignment: CDR1 SEHNR and CDR2 FQNEAQ (reference sequence). Between the trimmed V and J ends, which lost 2 bases and 2 bases, there was a span of 4 bases. This sequence was found in a female donor in good health, enrolled as a control in a pregnancy study. The sequencing here drew on CD4+ T cells from peripheral blood mononuclear cells, taken in the second trimester of pregnancy. V and J are TRBV7-9 and TRBJ2-7, with D unresolved. CDR3 loop: CASSLQTYEQYF. Here the CDR3 DNA reads TGTGCCAGCAGCTTACAGACCTACGAGCAGTACTTC.